This T cell receptor beta chain was recovered during a study of blood T cell repertoires in COVID-19 (TCRdb year 2020). Study-wide context: Samples from collaborators originated in the United States, Italy and Spain and spanned both the acute and convalescent phases of COVID-19. The material from the prospective study consisted of cDNA or gDNA derived from T cells, B-cell-depleted T cells, or PBMCs. Subjects who had been exposed to COVID-19, were actively infected with it, or had recovered from it provided the deeply sampled blood TCRbeta repertoires that made up the dataset. The repertoires were made available in a free public database intended to serve as a resource for research on the immune response to SARS-CoV-2. Samples came from the ongoing ImmuneRACE study (first 160 participants) plus 1,254 subjects from 6 global collaborators. A de-identified subject ID, COVID-19 status, age in years and sex were almost always included in the sample metadata. Where HLA class I and class II types were available, the types were taken from metadata supplied by the sample provider, not from assay-based typing.

The immunoSEQ Assay, a bias-controlled multiplex PCR, was used to amplify TCRbeta CDR3 regions from genomic DNA. The source study handled its data this way. Nucleated cell counts per sample were estimated from amplification of reference gene primers within the assay. To quantify the absolute abundance of each unique TCRbeta CDR3 rearrangement, sequence reads were collapsed and filtered. Productive Simpson clonality was computed per sample as the square root of Simpson's diversity index over productive rearrangements. What TCRdb holds here is the immuneACCESS table cut down to in-frame rearrangements. Part of the clones is not present; checked against another copy, under half of the missing clones reflect an unresolved V gene, and the others are unexplained. D and trimming were read from the DNA, whereas the V and J calls and clone size are those reported in that table. This sample comprises some 400,000 clones, around 87% of them detected only once. Less than 11% of the sample is taken by the ten largest.

In regard to this clone: Its antigen is not yet known. It has no much larger one-base neighbor in the sample; base qualities were not kept.

Broad study findings and their caveats: The amount of clinical and demographic metadata varied by source and participant and was provided uncurated.

In Seattle, one collaborating source enrolled patients while the infection was active and tracked those patients longitudinally over the course of disease. Each collaborating institution followed its own protocols to collect whole blood in K2EDTA tubes. For TCRbeta analysis, collaborators shipped samples in one of three forms: frozen whole blood, isolated PBMCs, or DNA extracted from either of those sample types. The clonotype comes from a woman aged 25 to 39 with COVID-19, enrolled during active disease. The material sequenced was peripheral blood.

The CDR3 has the sequence CASSPRIAGVSYEQYF. Read as DNA, the sequence is TGTGCCAGCAGCCCTCGGATAGCGGGAGTCTCCTACGAGCAGTACTTC. The rearrangement joined TRBV11-2 to TRBJ2-7, with 9 central nucleotides matching TRBD2. V is pruned by 5 bases and J by 0 bases, leaving 8 bases of the junction without a gene match. Reading from cysteine to phenylalanine, the CDR3 counts 16 amino acids. CDR3 DNA is the only sequence kept; it has 48 bases, read in frame from the first base. From the germline V gene, CDR1 is SGHAT and CDR2 is FQNNGV.